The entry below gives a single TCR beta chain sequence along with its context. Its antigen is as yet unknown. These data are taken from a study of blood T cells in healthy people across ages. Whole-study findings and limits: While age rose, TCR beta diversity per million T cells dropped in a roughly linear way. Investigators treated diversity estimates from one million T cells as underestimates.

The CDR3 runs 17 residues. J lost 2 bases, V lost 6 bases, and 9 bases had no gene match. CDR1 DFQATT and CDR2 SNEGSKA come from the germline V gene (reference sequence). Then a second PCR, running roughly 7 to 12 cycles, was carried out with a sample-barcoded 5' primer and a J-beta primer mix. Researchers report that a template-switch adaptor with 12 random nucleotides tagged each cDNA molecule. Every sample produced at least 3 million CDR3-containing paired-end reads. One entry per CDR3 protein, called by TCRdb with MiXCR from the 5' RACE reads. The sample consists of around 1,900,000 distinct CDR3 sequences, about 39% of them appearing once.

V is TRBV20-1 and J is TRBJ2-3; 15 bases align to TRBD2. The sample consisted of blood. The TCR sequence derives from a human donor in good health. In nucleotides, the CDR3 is TGCAGTGCAACTACCGGGACTAGCGGGGGGTACACAGATACGCAGTATTTT. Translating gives CSATTGTSGGYTDTQYF.